The clone carrying this T cell receptor (beta chain) was detected only a few times. These data are taken from a study of shared clonotypes between healthy human individuals. Sequencing was performed with immunoSEQ multiplex PCR; in TCRdb, only in-frame clones are kept and a portion is missing. The profile covers about 1.1 million clones, with around 78% appearing a single time and 0.6% to 0.75% taken by the ten largest. The sequence derives from a man younger than 30 in good health. Some clones in this sample may be carry-over from other donors' samples. Material: memory CD4+ T cells from PBMCs. The sample's subset: CD45RA-negative fraction.

This CDR3 is CASSQGLAGSSGTDTQYF. In nucleotides, the CDR3 is TGTGCCAGCAGTCAGGGGCTAGCGGGAAGTAGCGGGACAGATACGCAGTATTTT. This sequence joins TRBV2 and TRBJ2-3, with 9 bases matching TRBD2. V was clipped by 5 bases and J by 3 bases; unmatched bases: 15. Germline V gives CDR1 SNHLY, CDR2 FYNNEI. The CDR3 is made up of 18 amino acids. Drawing the rest from reference TRBV2 and TRBJ2-3, the complete variable domain is EPEVTQTPSHQVTQMGQEVILRCVPISNHLYFYWYRQILGQKVEFLVSFYNNEISEKSEIFDDQFSVERPDGSNFTLKIRSTKLEDSAMYFCASSQGLAGSSGTDTQYFGPGTRLTVL.